The 8 T cell receptor beta chains reported below all come from one sample, sequenced in a study of spatial heterogeneity in lung cancer. Using its own MiXCR run on the 5' RACE reads, TCRdb lists one record per CDR3 protein. This repertoire shows around 20,000 distinct CDR3 sequences, about 8.9% found once; its top ten account for 20%. The time point was: blood at routine non-recurrence follow-up after resection. Source: PBMCs, taken at follow-up. All receptors derive from a male donor with early-stage non-small cell lung cancer.

About this clonotype itself: A read error may be the cause here, since a much bigger clone is one base away. The rearrangement links TRBV5-1 to TRBJ2-3, with D uncertain. The V gene's germline CDR1 is SGHRS and CDR2 YFSETQ. CDR3 length: 13 residues. DNA for the CDR3: TGCGCCAGCAACTTGGACCACACAGATACGCAGTATTTT. This gives the protein CASNLDHTDTQYF.

This clonotype was seen many times. The chain joins TRBV29-1 to TRBJ1-1; D unclear. Germline V lookup: CDR1 SQVTM, CDR2 ANQGSEA. The CDR3 contains 13 residues. V was clipped by 3 bases and J by 0 bases, with 8 bases between them. The CDR3 protein is CSVEGIMNTEAFF. The CDR3 region has the DNA TGCAGCGTTGAGGGGATCATGAACACTGAAGCTTTCTTT.

The V call is TRBV12-3 or TRBV12-4, the J call TRBJ2-5; 9 bases map to TRBD1. After removal of 6 bases from V and 5 bases from J, the junction contained 4 bases not matched to a gene. The CDR3 contains 13 residues. CDR3 protein: CASRQGARETQYF. CDR3 sequence (DNA): TGTGCCAGCAGACAGGGGGCGCGGGAGACCCAGTACTTC.

The sample holds a few counts of this clonotype. The genes are TRBV28 and TRBJ2-3; TRBD2 matches 9 bases. The CDR3 runs to 15 residues. Germline CDR1 reads MDHEN; CDR2 reads SYDVKM. Losses at the gene ends were 6 bases for V and 1 base for J; bases not matched to a gene: 5. This CDR3 reads CASSSAGGGTDTQYF. As DNA, the CDR3 is TGTGCCAGCAGCTCAGCGGGAGGTGGCACAGATACGCAGTATTTT.

By frequency in the sample, this clonotype is medium-sized. V usage is TRBV7-2 and J usage is TRBJ1-1; TRBD1 matches 8 bases. Trimming took 9 bases from V and 4 from J; bases not matched to a gene: 7. Looked up from germline, CDR1 is SGHTA and CDR2 is FQGNSA. This CDR3 region has 13 residues. CDR3 nucleotide sequence: TGTGCCAGTTCGCAGGGGGCCGGCACTGAAGCTTTCTTT. Translation gives CASSQGAGTEAFF.

In this sample, this clonotype turned up a few times. The chain employs TRBV7-2 and TRBJ2-1, with D unresolved. Germline V CDR1 and CDR2: SGHTA, FQGNSA. V lost 2 bases to trimming and J lost 1 base, with 9 bases between them. This CDR3 region has 15 residues. The CDR3 coding sequence is TGTGCCAGCAGCTTAATAGGGCTTTCCTACAATGAGCAGTTCTTC. Translated, it gives CASSLIGLSYNEQFF.

There are a few counts of this clonotype. The chain combines TRBV7-8 with TRBJ2-2, with D unclear. The CDR3 extends over 12 amino acids. Germline lookup yields CDR1 SGHVS and CDR2 FQNEAQ. Trimming stripped 1 base from V and 7 bases from J, with 4 bases between. The CDR3 DNA reads TGTGCCAGCAGCTTAGTAGGCGGGGAGCTGTTTTTT. Amino acid sequence: CASSLVGGELFF.

As DNA, the CDR3 is TGTGCCAGCAGCTTGTCTAGCACAGATACGCAGTATTTT. Its protein is CASSLSSTDTQYF. The V gene is TRBV5-6, the J gene TRBJ2-3, with D unclear. V dropped 1 base and J dropped 0 bases, with 3 bases sitting between them. The CDR3 runs 13 residues. Germline V gene sequence: CDR1 SGHDT, CDR2 YYEEEE.